What follows is one T cell receptor beta chain and its context. Antigen: not known. The CDR3 runs 13 residues. The germline gives CDR1 SGHDT, CDR2 YYEEEE. TCRdb derives one entry per CDR3 protein from the 5' RACE reads, leaving out DNA. The table lists around 550,000 distinct CDR3 sequences. The entry originates in a study of T cells expressing NK-cell markers. Study-level points and caveats: These same clonotypes (in several donors) also led the CD3+CD56-NKG2C+ fraction.

The genes are TRBV5-6 and TRBJ2-1. This TCR was sampled from a man in his late teens or twenties in good health. The sample consisted of blood T cells: a sorted CD56 or NKG2C T cell subset, CD4+ or CD8+ T cells, or bulk PBMC T cells (not recorded which). The CDR3 reads CASSLAVDNEQFF. Drawing the rest from reference TRBV5-6 and TRBJ2-1, the complete variable domain is DAGVTQSPTHLIKTRGQQVTLRCSPKSGHDTVSWYQQALGQGPQFIFQYYEEEERQRGNFPDRFSGHQFPNYSSELNVNALLLGDSALYLCASSLAVDNEQFFGPGTRLTVL.